This entry concerns a single T cell receptor beta chain. Its antigen is not identified. This specimen belongs to a study of T cell clones after liver transplantation. The overall study: Patients counted as tolerant after at least one year off all immunosuppression, enzymes not exceeding twice normal.

Findings and caveats of the study: Circulating graft-donor-reactive CD4 TCRbeta sequences fell significantly post-transplant in most of the 8 subjects. Migration into the graft, not deletion, may explain lost graft donor-reactive T cells.

Sequenced by immunoSEQ multiplex PCR; TCRdb stores in-frame clones only, minus some. The sample includes tens of thousands of clones, 65% to 75% of them seen just once. The CDR3 is 17 residues long. From germline, CDR1 is SEHNR and CDR2 FQNEAQ (reference sequence). V was pared by 4 bases and J by 5 bases, with 11 bases of the junction left unmatched. The chain uses TRBV7-9 and TRBJ1-4, with 9 bases lining up with TRBD1. The sample consisted of CD4+ T cells from blood, taken before liver transplant. The receptor's source is a human donor who received a liver transplant. The CDR3, as DNA: TGTGCCAGCAGCTCAAAGGGACAGGGAAAACTGAATGAAAAACTGTTTTTT. This translates into CASSSKGQGKLNEKLFF.